What follows are 8 T cell receptor beta chains derived from one specimen sequenced in a study of blood T cell repertoires in COVID-19. Method: immunoSEQ multiplex PCR; TCRdb's copy keeps in-frame clones and lacks some. This table holds 150,000 to 250,000 clones, around 80% found once. What was sequenced was peripheral blood. The receptors come from a human donor with acute or convalescent COVID-19. The donor label of this sample is uncertain.

This clone appeared once. The chain's CDR3 is CASSLRGTTYNEQFF. The DNA for the CDR3 is TGTGCCAGCAGTTTAAGGGGGACCACCTACAATGAGCAGTTCTTC. The rearrangement links TRBV27 to TRBJ2-1; D is perhaps TRBD1 (6 bases). CDR3 length: 15 residues. V was clipped by 2 bases and J by 2 bases, with 10 bases between them. Germline assignment: CDR1 MNHEY and CDR2 SMNVEV (reference sequence).

J is TRBJ2-1 and V is TRBV28; D may be TRBD2 (5 bases). V was shortened by 6 bases and J by 4 bases, with 7 bases between the two germline ends. Germline assignment: CDR1 MDHEN and CDR2 SYDVKM. The CDR3 has 12 residues. CDR3 bases: TGTGCCAGCAGCCCGGGATACAATGAGCAGTTCTTC. This codes for CASSPGYNEQFF.

V usage is TRBV19 and J usage is TRBJ2-1; 14 bases fit TRBD2. The V gene's germline CDR1 is LNHDA and CDR2 SQIVND (reference sequence). The CDR3 loop spans 16 amino acids. V shed 5 bases, J shed 10 bases, and the junction held 10 bases outside the gene matches. The CDR3 loop reads CASSPPGLAGVGEQFF. CDR3 coding DNA: TGTGCCAGTAGTCCTCCGGGACTAGCGGGAGTGGGGGAGCAGTTCTTC.

This chain links TRBV21-1 with TRBJ1-2; TRBD1 was called by the table and not checked on the DNA. TRBV21-1 is marked as a pseudogene. The CDR3 has 16 amino acids. The CDR3 sequence is CASSEPGTQRNYGYTF. The CDR3 DNA reads as TGTGCCAGCAGCGAACCCGGGACACAACGGAACTATGGCTACACCTTC.

This chain's CDR3 is CASSTRGLRETQYF. The CDR3 nucleotides read TGCGCCAGCAGCACCAGGGGGCTGCGGGAGACCCAGTACTTC. The V and J genes are TRBV5-1 and TRBJ2-5; 8 bases match TRBD1. The CDR3 extends over 14 amino acids. CDR1 is SGHRS, CDR2 YFSETQ, per germline. With 4 bases clipped from V and 5 bases from J, the junction kept 7 bases outside the gene matches. Complete variable domain (other parts from reference TRBV5-1 and TRBJ2-5): KAGVTQTPRYLIKTRGQQVTLSCSPISGHRSVSWYQQTPGQGLQFLFEYFSETQRNKGNFPGRFSGRQFSNSRSEMNVSTLELGDSALYLCASSTRGLRETQYFGPGTRLLVL.

V gene TRBV9 combines with J gene TRBJ1-2, with D possibly being TRBD1 (6 bases). Trimming took 4 bases from V and 4 from J, leaving 20 bases between them. The germline V gene has CDR1 SGDLS and CDR2 YYNGEE. The length of the CDR3 is 16 residues. The CDR3 here is CASSPTTSRGSYGYTF. The CDR3 DNA reads TGTGCCAGCAGCCCTACAACCTCAAGGGGGAGCTATGGCTACACCTTC.

CDR3 residues: CAWSRGAHEKLFF. The CDR3 region has the DNA TGTGCCTGGAGTCGGGGGGCCCATGAAAAACTGTTTTTT. J is TRBJ1-4 and V is TRBV30; a possible D gene is TRBD1 (6 bases). CDR1 is GTSNPN, CDR2 SVGIG, per germline (reference sequence). CDR3 length equals 13 residues. Trimming left V 2 bases short and J 6 bases short, with 10 bases between.

This clone turned up a few times. The V and J genes are TRBV6-5 and TRBJ1-5, with a possible D match to TRBD1 (5 bases). The CDR3 contains 13 residues. Germline V gene sequence: CDR1 MNHEY, CDR2 SVGAGI. The V and J ends lost 9 bases and 9 bases respectively, with 18 bases between them. The CDR3 reads CASLPDSSWPQHF. CDR3 sequence (DNA): TGTGCCAGTTTACCAGACAGTTCGTGGCCCCAGCATTTT.